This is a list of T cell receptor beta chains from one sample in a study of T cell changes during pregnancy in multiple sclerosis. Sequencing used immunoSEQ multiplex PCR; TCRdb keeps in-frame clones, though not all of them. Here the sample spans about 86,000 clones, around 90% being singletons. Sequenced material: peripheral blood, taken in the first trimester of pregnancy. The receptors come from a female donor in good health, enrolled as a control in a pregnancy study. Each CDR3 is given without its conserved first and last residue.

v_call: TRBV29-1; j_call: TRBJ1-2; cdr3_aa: SAEGQSNYGYT
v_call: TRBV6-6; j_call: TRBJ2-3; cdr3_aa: ASSPRLVTTDTQY
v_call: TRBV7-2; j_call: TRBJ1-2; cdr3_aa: ASSLGGDYGYT
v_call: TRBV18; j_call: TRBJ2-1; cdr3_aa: ASSTDHLRNEQF
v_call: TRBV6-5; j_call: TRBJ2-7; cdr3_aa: ASSKGRDPYEQY
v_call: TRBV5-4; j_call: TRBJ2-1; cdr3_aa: ASSFGGRGLHNEQF
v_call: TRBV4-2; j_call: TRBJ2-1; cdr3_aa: ASSHGTPPNEQF
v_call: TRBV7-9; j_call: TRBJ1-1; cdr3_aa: ASSPPGDTEAF
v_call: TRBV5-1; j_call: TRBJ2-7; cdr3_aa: ASSTGPSGGYSYEQY
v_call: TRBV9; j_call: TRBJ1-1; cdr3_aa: ASSVGDSEAF
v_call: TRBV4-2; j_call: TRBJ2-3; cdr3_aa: ASSPLGREADTQY
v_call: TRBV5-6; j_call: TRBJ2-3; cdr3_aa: ASSLSSGHRRMTQY
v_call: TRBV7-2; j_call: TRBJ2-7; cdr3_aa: ASSPSLDSYEQY
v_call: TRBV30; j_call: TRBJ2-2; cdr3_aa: AWSVQVDTGELF
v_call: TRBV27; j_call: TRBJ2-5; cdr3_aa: ASSLGTGGQETQY
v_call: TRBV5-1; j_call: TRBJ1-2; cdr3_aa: ASSLGRDYGYT
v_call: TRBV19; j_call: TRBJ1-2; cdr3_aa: ASRSGGGYGYT
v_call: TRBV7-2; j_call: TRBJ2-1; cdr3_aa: ASSPGGSYNEQF
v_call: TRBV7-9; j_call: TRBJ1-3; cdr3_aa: ASSPYRESGNTIY
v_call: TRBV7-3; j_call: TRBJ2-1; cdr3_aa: ASRLREYNEQF
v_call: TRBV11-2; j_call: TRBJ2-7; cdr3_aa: ASSQEVEQY
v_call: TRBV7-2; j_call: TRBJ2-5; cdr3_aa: ASSSHRGGETQY
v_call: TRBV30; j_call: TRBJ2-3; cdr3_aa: AWSIRQTDTQY
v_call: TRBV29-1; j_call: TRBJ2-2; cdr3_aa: SVERIGQGATGELF
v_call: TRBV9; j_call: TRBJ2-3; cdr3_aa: ASSERGISDTQY
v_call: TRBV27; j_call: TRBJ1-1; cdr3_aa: ASSPGADSEAF
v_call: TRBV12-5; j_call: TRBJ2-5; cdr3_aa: ASGLTPQTQY
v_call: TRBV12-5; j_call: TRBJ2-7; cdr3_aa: ASGFQGAEQY
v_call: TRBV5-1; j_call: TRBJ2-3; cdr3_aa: ASRPGLRSTDTQY
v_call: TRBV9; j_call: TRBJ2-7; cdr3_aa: ASSSGSEQY
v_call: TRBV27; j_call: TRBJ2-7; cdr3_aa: ASGLPYEQY
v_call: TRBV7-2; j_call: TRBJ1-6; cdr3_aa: ASSLGRGPFSYNSPLH
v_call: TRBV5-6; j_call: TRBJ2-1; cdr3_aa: ASSVWERGDYEQF
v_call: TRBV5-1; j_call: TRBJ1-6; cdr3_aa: ASSLKQSYNSPLH
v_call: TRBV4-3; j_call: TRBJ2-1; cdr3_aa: ASSQRQGIYNEQF
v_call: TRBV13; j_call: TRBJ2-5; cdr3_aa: ASSGKGVWGETQY
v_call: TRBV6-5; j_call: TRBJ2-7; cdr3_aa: ASSPDRGLYEQY
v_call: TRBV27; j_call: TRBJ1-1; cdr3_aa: ASRGTGRTEAF
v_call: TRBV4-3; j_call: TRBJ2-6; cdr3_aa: ASSQGGLSGANVLT
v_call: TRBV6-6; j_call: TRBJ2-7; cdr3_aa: ASRETGLAGGEQY
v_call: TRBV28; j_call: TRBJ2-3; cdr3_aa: ASVRGGTDTQY